Presented here are 31 T cell receptor beta chains from one specimen sequenced in a study of blood T cell repertoires in COVID-19. Assay used: immunoSEQ multiplex PCR; TCRdb lists only in-frame clones, some missing. The sample lists 110,000 to 150,000 clones; about 88% were seen once. The material sequenced was peripheral blood. The origin of the receptors is a man aged 50 to 60 with active or convalescent COVID-19.

The rearrangement uses TRBV7-2 and TRBJ1-2, with 7 bases fitting TRBD1. With 5 bases clipped from V and 4 bases from J, the junction kept 10 bases outside the gene matches. The V gene's germline CDR1 is SGHTA and CDR2 FQGNSA. The CDR3 spans 15 residues. This CDR3 reads CASSAPDRASYGYTF. DNA of the CDR3: TGTGCCAGCAGCGCCCCCGACAGGGCGTCCTATGGCTACACCTTC. Full variable domain (remainder filled in from reference TRBV7-2 and TRBJ1-2): GAGVSQSPSNKVTEKGKDVELRCDPISGHTALYWYRQSLGQGLEFLIYFQGNSAPDKSGLPSDRFSAERTGGSVSTLTIQRTQQEDSAVYLCASSAPDRASYGYTFGSGTRLTVV.

The chain is built from TRBV28 and TRBJ2-7; perhaps TRBD2 as D (6 bases). The CDR3 has 16 amino acids. The ends were cut back, 5 bases at V and 5 bases at J, with 22 bases in the middle. The germline V gene has CDR1 MDHEN and CDR2 SYDVKM. CDR3 sequence (DNA): TGTGCCAGCAGTGCCCCGATGGGTCGGGAGCGCCACGAGCAGTACTTC. Protein: CASSAPMGRERHEQYF.

V usage is TRBV19 and J usage is TRBJ2-3, with D perhaps TRBD2 (6 bases). Trimming shortened V by 5 bases and J by 3 bases, and 15 bases separated the two germline ends. Looked up from germline, CDR1 is LNHDA and CDR2 is SQIVND (reference sequence). This CDR3 has 15 residues. CDR3 DNA sequence: TGTGCCAGTAGTCAAACCGGGACTCTTACAGATACGCAGTATTTT. Translation gives CASSQTGTLTDTQYF.

V usage is TRBV5-6 and J usage is TRBJ2-1; TRBD1 aligns across 8 bases. Germline V CDR1 and CDR2: SGHDT, YYEEEE. The CDR3 totals 15 residues. Trimming took 0 bases from V and 10 from J; bases not matched to a gene: 9. CDR3 sequence: CASSLVPGQGYEQFF. Written as DNA, the CDR3 is TGTGCCAGCAGCTTGGTTCCAGGACAGGGTTACGAGCAGTTCTTC. The whole variable domain, filled in from reference TRBV5-6 and TRBJ2-1, reads DAGVTQSPTHLIKTRGQQVTLRCSPKSGHDTVSWYQQALGQGPQFIFQYYEEEERQRGNFPDRFSGHQFPNYSSELNVNALLLGDSALYLCASSLVPGQGYEQFFGPGTRLTVL.

The chain uses TRBV27 and TRBJ2-4; D uncertain. The CDR3 contains 13 residues. In germline, CDR1 is MNHEY, CDR2 SMNVEV (reference sequence). Trimming shortened V by 0 bases and J by 12 bases, and 12 bases separated the two germline ends. The CDR3 region is CASSLSGTERQYF. CDR3 coding DNA: TGTGCCAGCAGTTTATCTGGCACAGAACGTCAGTACTTC.

CDR3 in amino acids: CASSQVGGTGITGELFF. The CDR3 nucleotides read TGTGCCAGCAGCCAAGTCGGGGGGACAGGGATCACCGGGGAGCTGTTTTTT. The J gene is TRBJ2-2, the V gene TRBV14; TRBD1 aligns across 9 bases. CDR3 size: 17 residues. The germline V gene encodes CDR1 SGHDN and CDR2 FVKESK. J was trimmed by 4 bases and V by 1 base; bases with no gene match: 7.

The chain joins TRBV9 to TRBJ1-4, with a possible D match to TRBD1 (5 bases). The length of the CDR3 is 15 residues. The V end was cut by 0 bases, the J end by 8 bases, with 14 bases between. Germline lookup yields CDR1 SGDLS and CDR2 YYNGEE. CDR3 bases: TGTGCCAGCAGCGTAGCTTCGGCAGGGTTAGAAAAACTGTTTTTT. It translates to CASSVASAGLEKLFF. Full variable domain (remainder filled in from reference TRBV9 and TRBJ1-4): DSGVTQTPKHLITATGQRVTLRCSPRSGDLSVYWYQQSLDQGLQFLIQYYNGEERAKGNILERFSAQQFPDLHSELNLSSLELGDSALYFCASSVASAGLEKLFFGSGTQLSVL.

V gene TRBV30 combines with J gene TRBJ1-2; the D gene is possibly TRBD1 (5 bases). This CDR3 is 12 amino acids long. V was cut by 4 bases and J by 5 bases, with 11 bases left in between. Germline V lookup: CDR1 GTSNPN, CDR2 SVGIG (reference sequence). As DNA, the CDR3 is TGTGCCTGGAAGCTACCAGGGTATGGCTACACCTTC. Residues: CAWKLPGYGYTF. Full variable domain (outside the CDR3, taken from reference TRBV30 and TRBJ1-2): SQTIHQWPATLVQPVGSPLSLECTVEGTSNPNLYWYRQAAGRGLQLLFYSVGIGQISSEVPQNLSASRPQDRQFILSSKKLLLSDSGFYLCAWKLPGYGYTFGSGTRLTVV.

The chain is built from TRBV11-3 and TRBJ2-5; perhaps TRBD1 as D (7 bases). Trimming took off 5 bases at V and 0 bases at J, with 13 bases between the two ends. The germline gives CDR1 SGHNT, CDR2 YENEEA. CDR3 length: 15 residues. The CDR3 region has the DNA TGTGCCAGCAGCCCAGGGGGGAGACACCAAGAGACCCAGTACTTC. This codes for CASSPGGRHQETQYF.

The genes are TRBV11-1 and TRBJ2-1, with D possibly matching TRBD1 (6 bases). Between the trimmed V and J ends, which lost 4 bases and 7 bases, there was a span of 14 bases. CDR3 length: 14 amino acids. CDR1 is SGHAT, CDR2 FQDESV, per germline (reference sequence). Written as DNA, the CDR3 is TGTGCCAGCAGCTCATTGGGACAACGGAATGAGCAGTTCTTC. Its translation: CASSSLGQRNEQFF.

The chain recombines TRBV19 with TRBJ1-1; TRBD1 matches at 9 bases. V shed 6 bases and J 0 bases; nucleotides not matched to a gene: 5. Germline CDR1 reads LNHDA; CDR2 reads SQIVND (reference sequence). The CDR3 spans 15 residues. The CDR3 spells CASSGDRALNTEAFF. The CDR3 region has the DNA TGTGCCAGTAGCGGGGACAGGGCTTTGAACACTGAAGCTTTCTTT.

V usage is TRBV7-3 and J usage is TRBJ2-3; the D is unclear. The CDR3 is 16 residues long. The germline V and J ends were trimmed by 0 bases and 5 bases, with 15 bases remaining between them. CDR1 and CDR2 from the germline V gene are SGHTA and FQGTGA. CDR3 in amino acids: CASSLTGARMEDTQYF. CDR3 DNA: TGTGCCAGCAGCTTAACGGGTGCGAGGATGGAAGATACGCAGTATTTT.

This rearrangement joins TRBV27 to TRBJ2-7; 10 nucleotides agree with TRBD2. J was trimmed by 2 bases and V by 6 bases; bases with no gene match: 7. This CDR3 contains 15 residues. Looked up from germline, CDR1 is MNHEY and CDR2 is SMNVEV (reference sequence). The CDR3 nucleotides read TGTGCCAGCAGCCCACTAGCGGGAAAGACCTACGAGCAGTACTTC. Encoded protein: CASSPLAGKTYEQYF.

This clone was seen only once. This chain uses TRBV7-9 with TRBJ2-7; TRBD1 is a possible D gene (5 bases). CDR3 length equals 12 residues. The germline V and J ends were trimmed by 2 bases and 5 bases, with 7 bases remaining between them. From germline, CDR1 is SEHNR and CDR2 FQNEAQ (reference sequence). The CDR3 DNA sequence: TGTGCCAGCAGCTTAAGGGGAAACGAGCAGTACTTC. Its protein is CASSLRGNEQYF.

The chain carries TRBV12-3 or TRBV12-4 and TRBJ2-1; TRBD2 matches at 7 bases. V lost 7 bases to trimming and J lost 6 bases; unmatched junction nucleotides: 6. The length of the CDR3 is 13 residues. Here the CDR3 DNA reads TGTGCCAGCACCGTAGCGGGTAGCAATGAGCAGTTCTTC. As protein: CASTVAGSNEQFF.

The rearrangement joins TRBV27 to TRBJ1-4; tentative D call: TRBD1 (5 bases). Trimming shortened V by 5 bases and J by 8 bases, and 18 bases separated the two germline ends. The CDR3 extends over 15 amino acids. Germline values: CDR1 MNHEY, CDR2 SMNVEV (reference sequence). The CDR3 here is CASSPYSQGGEKLFF. The CDR3, as DNA: TGTGCCAGCAGTCCTTATAGCCAGGGAGGGGAAAAACTGTTTTTT.

This clone appeared a single time. This chain links TRBV19 with TRBJ1-5; D may be TRBD1 (5 bases). V lost 6 bases to trimming and J lost 7 bases, with 13 bases between them. CDR1 and CDR2 (germline): LNHDA, SQIVND (reference sequence). This CDR3 is built from 13 residues. CDR3 coding DNA: TGTGCCAGTAGCCCGACGGGGGACCAGCCCCAGCATTTT. This sequence encodes CASSPTGDQPQHF.

The chain has TRBV5-1 and TRBJ2-3; D is perhaps TRBD2 (6 bases). Trimming shortened V by 4 bases and J by 0 bases, and 9 bases separated the two germline ends. CDR3 length equals 14 residues. The germline V gene encodes CDR1 SGHRS and CDR2 YFSETQ. The CDR3 loop is CASSPGTSTDTQYF. CDR3 coding DNA: TGCGCCAGCAGCCCCGGGACTAGCACAGATACGCAGTATTTT.

J is TRBJ2-2 and V is TRBV5-6; TRBD2 aligns across 11 bases. V was pared by 3 bases and J by 4 bases, with 2 bases of the junction left unmatched. Germline loops: CDR1 SGHDT, CDR2 YYEEEE. The CDR3 is 15 amino acids. The CDR3: CASSWGLAVTGELFF. CDR3 DNA sequence: TGTGCCAGCAGCTGGGGACTAGCGGTCACCGGGGAGCTGTTTTTT.

This clone was seen a few times. The chain couples TRBV28 to TRBJ1-5, with 8 bases fitting TRBD1. The V gene's germline CDR1 is MDHEN and CDR2 SYDVKM. The V segment lost 4 bases and the J segment 4 bases; nucleotides outside the gene matches: 6. The CDR3 covers 15 residues. CDR3 region: CASSWGQEGNQPQHF. DNA of the CDR3: TGTGCCAGCAGTTGGGGACAGGAGGGTAATCAGCCCCAGCATTTT.

This rearrangement joins TRBV6-5 to TRBJ1-5, with a weak D call TRBD1 (5 bases). The V and J ends lost 2 bases and 2 bases respectively, with 13 bases between them. The CDR3 has 16 residues. Germline assignment: CDR1 MNHEY and CDR2 SVGAGI. The CDR3 bases are TGTGCCAGCAGTTACGGCGGGGGGTTGGGCAATCAGCCCCAGCATTTT. It yields the protein CASSYGGGLGNQPQHF.

In its sample, this clone was seen a few times. This chain connects TRBV4-3 to TRBJ2-2; TRBD1 matches 10 bases. The CDR3 is 17 residues long. The germline V gene has CDR1 LGHNA and CDR2 YSLEER. The V segment lost 0 bases and the J segment 3 bases; nucleotides outside the gene matches: 4. The CDR3 nucleotides are TGCGCCAGCAGCCAAGATATTGGGACAGGGGACACCGGGGAGCTGTTTTTT. It yields the protein CASSQDIGTGDTGELFF.

This clone was observed a handful of times. This chain joins TRBV28 and TRBJ1-5, with D uncertain. V lost 7 bases to trimming and J lost 1 base, with 11 bases between them. The CDR3 runs 14 residues. Germline V gene data show CDR1 as MDHEN and CDR2 as SYDVKM. Written as DNA, the CDR3 is TGTGCCAGCAAGAGGAGACTGAGCAATCAGCCCCAGCATTTT. Its translation is CASKRRLSNQPQHF.

The V call is TRBV2, the J call TRBJ1-2, with D possibly matching TRBD1 (5 bases). Germline V gives CDR1 SNHLY, CDR2 FYNNEI. CDR3 length: 14 amino acids. V shed 6 bases and J shed 4 bases, with 15 bases lying between them. CDR3 in amino acids: CASSKTGLSYGYTF. The CDR3 region has the DNA TGTGCCAGCAGCAAGACGGGACTCAGCTATGGCTACACCTTC.

The chain recombines TRBV3-1 (or the pseudogene TRBV3-2) with TRBJ2-5; a weak D match, TRBD2 (6 bases). Trimming removed 7 bases at V and 7 bases at J, with 22 bases between. The CDR3 loop spans 15 amino acids. Per the germline V gene, CDR1 is LGHDT and CDR2 is YNNKEL (reference sequence). CDR3 loop: CASTEVGTESGTQYF. The CDR3 DNA sequence: TGTGCCAGCACCGAAGTTGGGACTGAGAGTGGGACCCAGTACTTC.

V gene TRBV4-1 combines with J gene TRBJ1-2, with 9 positions matching TRBD1. V lost 0 bases to trimming and J lost 4 bases; unmatched junction nucleotides: 12. Germline CDR1 MGHRA, CDR2 YSYEKL. The CDR3 is 18 residues long. The CDR3 loop reads CASSQERLRDRVTYGYTF. CDR3 nucleotide sequence: TGCGCCAGCAGCCAAGAAAGGCTCCGGGACAGGGTGACCTATGGCTACACCTTC.

CDR3 region: CASSLRTSGTGELFF. As DNA, the CDR3 is TGTGCCAGCAGTTTGAGGACTAGCGGGACCGGGGAGCTGTTTTTT. This chain links TRBV28 with TRBJ2-2; 11 nucleotides line up with TRBD2. Germline CDR1 is MDHEN and CDR2 is SYDVKM. The CDR3 is 15 residues long. V lost 3 bases and J lost 5; bases outside the gene matches: 2. The full variable domain, in which reference TRBV28 and TRBJ2-2 provide the parts outside the CDR3, is DVKVTQSSRYLVKRTGEKVFLECVQDMDHENMFWYRQDPGLGLRLIYFSYDVKMKEKGDIPEGYSVSREKKERFSLILESASTNQTSMYLCASSLRTSGTGELFFGEGSRLTVL.

This chain connects TRBV19 to TRBJ2-1; 8 positions agree with TRBD2. From germline, CDR1 is LNHDA and CDR2 SQIVND (reference sequence). The length of the CDR3 is 21 residues. V trimming: 0 bases; J trimming: 0 bases; junction bases outside the gene matches: 16. CDR3 amino acids: CASSIDSPTLAGRSSYNEQFF. The CDR3 nucleotides are TGTGCCAGTAGTATAGACTCCCCGACTCTAGCGGGCCGGAGCTCCTACAATGAGCAGTTCTTC.

This clone was seen just once. V gene TRBV4-1 combines with J gene TRBJ2-1, with 9 positions matching TRBD2. The CDR3 covers 15 residues. V dropped 3 bases and J dropped 5; count of bases not matched to a gene: 5. CDR1 and CDR2 from the germline V gene are MGHRA and YSYEKL. This chain's CDR3 is CASSHFVAGDNEQFF. The CDR3 region has the DNA TGCGCCAGCAGCCATTTCGTAGCGGGAGACAATGAGCAGTTCTTC.

The chain is built from TRBV19 and TRBJ2-7; 7 bases agree with TRBD2. The CDR3 loop spans 15 amino acids. The V gene end was trimmed by 3 bases and the J gene end by 5 bases; junction bases not matched to a gene: 10. In germline, CDR1 is LNHDA, CDR2 SQIVND (reference sequence). The CDR3 spells CASSINGGSLNEQYF. The CDR3 DNA sequence: TGTGCCAGTAGTATTAACGGGGGGTCGCTCAACGAGCAGTACTTC.

The CDR3 protein is CASSFGESNQPQHF. The DNA of the CDR3 is TGTGCCAGCAGCTTTGGAGAGAGCAATCAGCCCCAGCATTTT. The genes are TRBV7-8 and TRBJ1-5; D remains unclear. This CDR3 region has 14 residues. Germline V gene sequence: CDR1 SGHVS, CDR2 FQNEAQ. Trimming stripped 3 bases from V and 1 base from J, with 7 bases between.